This T cell receptor beta chain was recorded in a study of T-cell memory formation after mild COVID-19. Study summary: There were largely donor-specific TCR clusters. General study points: Clones that got smaller from day 15 to 85 had even CD4/CD8, while clones growing later tipped toward CD4+. Cross-reactive memory appears to have joined, as suggested by some responding clones showing up in pre-infection memory.

About this clonotype itself: As yet, its antigen is unknown.

Germline CDR1 reads SGHAT; CDR2 reads FQNNGV. V lost 1 base and J 6 bases, leaving 15 bases between the germline ends. The CDR3 loop spans 15 amino acids. TCR alpha and TCR beta cDNA libraries carrying sample barcodes and UMIs came from 5'RACE with constant-segment primers. TCRdb recomputed calls from the 5' RACE reads with MiXCR, one row per CDR3 protein. The table records about 340,000 distinct CDR3 sequences, 15% of them present only once. This chain links TRBV11-2 with TRBJ1-2, with D hard to call. The sequenced sample was PBMCs or a T cell subset sorted from them (not recorded which). The source of this sequence is a man younger than 35 who had mild COVID-19 (a few samples of this study predate the infection). Cell type and time point are not known. The CDR3 DNA follows: TGTGCCAGCAGCTTAGTCCGAGGGTTCGGAGATGGCTACACCTTC. Residues: CASSLVRGFGDGYTF.